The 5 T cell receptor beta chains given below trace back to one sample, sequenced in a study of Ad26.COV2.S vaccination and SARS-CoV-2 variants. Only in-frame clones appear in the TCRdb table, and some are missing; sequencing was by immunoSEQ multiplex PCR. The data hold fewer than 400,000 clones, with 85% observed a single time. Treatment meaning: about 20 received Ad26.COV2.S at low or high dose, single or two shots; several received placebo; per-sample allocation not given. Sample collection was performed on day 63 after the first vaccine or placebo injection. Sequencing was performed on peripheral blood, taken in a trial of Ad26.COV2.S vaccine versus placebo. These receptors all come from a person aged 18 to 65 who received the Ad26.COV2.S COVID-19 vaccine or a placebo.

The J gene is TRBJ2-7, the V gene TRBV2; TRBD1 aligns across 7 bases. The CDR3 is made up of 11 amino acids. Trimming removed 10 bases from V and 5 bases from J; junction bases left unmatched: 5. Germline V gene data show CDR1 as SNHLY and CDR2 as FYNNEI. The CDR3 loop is CAITGTDEQYF. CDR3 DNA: TGTGCCATCACCGGGACAGACGAGCAGTACTTC.

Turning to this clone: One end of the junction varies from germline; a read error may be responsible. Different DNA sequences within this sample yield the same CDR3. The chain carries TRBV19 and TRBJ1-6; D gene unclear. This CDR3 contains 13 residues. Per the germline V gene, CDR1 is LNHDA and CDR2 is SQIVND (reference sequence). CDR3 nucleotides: TGTGCCAGCAGTATAGGGCGGAATTCACCCCTCCACTTT. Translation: CASSIGRNSPLHF.

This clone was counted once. The chain's CDR3 is CASSFGLADEETQYF. The CDR3 region has the DNA TGCGCCAGCAGCTTCGGACTAGCGGATGAAGAGACCCAGTACTTC. The chain is built from TRBV5-1 and TRBJ2-5; 10 positions match TRBD2. With 2 bases clipped from V and 3 bases from J, the junction kept 4 bases outside the gene matches. Germline CDR1 reads SGHRS; CDR2 reads YFSETQ. There are 15 residues in the CDR3.

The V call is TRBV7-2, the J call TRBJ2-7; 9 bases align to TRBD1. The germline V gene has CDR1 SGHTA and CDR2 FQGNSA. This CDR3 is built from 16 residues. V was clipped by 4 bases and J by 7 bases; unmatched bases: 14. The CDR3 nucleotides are TGTGCCAGCAGCTCCCGGACAGGGGCCGCTCGGGTTGAGCAGTACTTC. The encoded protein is CASSSRTGAARVEQYF.

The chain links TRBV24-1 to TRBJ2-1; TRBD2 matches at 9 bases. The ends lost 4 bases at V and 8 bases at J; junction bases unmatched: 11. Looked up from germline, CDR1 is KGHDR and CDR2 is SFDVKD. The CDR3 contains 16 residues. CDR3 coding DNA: TGTGCCACCAGTGACCCGGCAGCGGGGGGTGGGGATGAGCAGTTCTTC. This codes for CATSDPAAGGGDEQFF.